This TCR beta chain was sequenced during a study of blood T cell repertoires in COVID-19. Clinical histories supplied by participants themselves formed the basis of cohort assignment. Authors' data handling: For nucleated cells, counts were estimated from reference gene primer amplification. The assay was immunoSEQ multiplex PCR, and TCRdb's table has in-frame clones only and misses some. That table furnishes V, J and clone size, whereas the DNA furnished D and trimming. The table has under 300,000 clones, over 80% seen once. Trimming removed 0 bases from V and 3 bases from J; junction bases left unmatched: 4. Germline-derived CDR1 and CDR2 are SGDLS and YYNGEE. The length of the CDR3 is 15 residues.

The clonotype was recovered from a woman aged 18-29 years who had recovered from COVID-19. The V gene is TRBV9, the J gene TRBJ2-3, with TRBD2 matching over 7 bases. Sample: PBMCs or T cells enriched from blood (not recorded which). CDR3 sequence reads: CASSVGLAYTDTQYF. For the CDR3, the DNA is TGTGCCAGCAGCGTAGGACTAGCTTATACAGATACGCAGTATTTT.